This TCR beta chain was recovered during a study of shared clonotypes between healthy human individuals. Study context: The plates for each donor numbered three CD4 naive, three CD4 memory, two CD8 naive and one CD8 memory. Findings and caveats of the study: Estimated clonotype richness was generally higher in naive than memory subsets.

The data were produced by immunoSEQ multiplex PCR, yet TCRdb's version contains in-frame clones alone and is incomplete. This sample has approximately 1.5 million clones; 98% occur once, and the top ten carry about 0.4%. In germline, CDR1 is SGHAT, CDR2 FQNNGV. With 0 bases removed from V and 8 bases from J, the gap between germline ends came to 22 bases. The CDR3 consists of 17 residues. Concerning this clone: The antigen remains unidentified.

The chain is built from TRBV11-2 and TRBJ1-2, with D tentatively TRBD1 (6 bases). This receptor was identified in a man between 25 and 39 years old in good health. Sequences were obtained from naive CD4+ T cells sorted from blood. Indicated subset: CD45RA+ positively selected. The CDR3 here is CASSLDQLGTFKAGYTF. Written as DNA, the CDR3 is TGTGCCAGCAGCTTAGACCAATTAGGGACATTCAAAGCAGGCTACACCTTC.